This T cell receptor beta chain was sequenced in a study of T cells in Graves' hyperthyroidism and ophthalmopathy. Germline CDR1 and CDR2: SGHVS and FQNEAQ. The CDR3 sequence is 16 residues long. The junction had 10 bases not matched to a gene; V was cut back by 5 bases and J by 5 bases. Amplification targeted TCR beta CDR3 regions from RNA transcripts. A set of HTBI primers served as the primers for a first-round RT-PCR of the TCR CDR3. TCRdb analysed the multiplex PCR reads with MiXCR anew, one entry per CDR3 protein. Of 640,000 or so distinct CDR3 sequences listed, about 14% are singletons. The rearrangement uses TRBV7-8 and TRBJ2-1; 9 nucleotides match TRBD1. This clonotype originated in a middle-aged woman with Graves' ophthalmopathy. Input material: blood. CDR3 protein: CASSAIRGQGNNEQFF. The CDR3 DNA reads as TGTGCCAGCAGCGCGATAAGGGGACAGGGCAACAATGAGCAGTTCTTC.